This TCR beta chain was profiled in a study of blood T cells in healthy people across ages. In the study overall: There was about one barcoded beta molecule captured by template switching per two T cells. General study findings and limits: Samples with more naive T cells showed higher observed beta diversity.

Donors were healthy Caucasian individuals from Russia aged about 6 to 100. The second PCR ran roughly 6 to 11 cycles with a sample-barcoded 5' primer and J-beta primers. MiXCR was run by TCRdb on the 5' RACE reads, yielding one entry per CDR3 protein. This sample carries around 1,800,000 distinct CDR3 sequences, 39% of them seen once, and the ten largest clones take 23%. This clonotype occurred a few times. The target antigen is unknown. This CDR3 is built from 13 residues. The V and J ends lost 4 bases and 2 bases respectively, with 8 bases between them. Germline V lookup: CDR1 MNHEY, CDR2 SVGEGT. The sequence was obtained from a human donor in good health. The source material was blood. The chain recombines TRBV6-2 or TRBV6-3 with TRBJ1-2; D unclear. The CDR3, as DNA: TGTGCCAGCAGTTGGGAGACCAACTATGGCTACACCTTC. This translates into CASSWETNYGYTF.